This record concerns one T cell receptor (beta chain) sequence. These data are taken from a study of T cell responses to AZD1222 COVID-19 vaccine. Unmatched junction bases numbered 0, after V lost 4 bases and J lost 2 bases. Germline V gene sequence: CDR1 LGHNA, CDR2 YNFKEQ. The CDR3 runs 14 residues. The assay was immunoSEQ multiplex PCR, and TCRdb's table has in-frame clones only and misses some. Of 150,000 to 200,000 clones listed, around 87% are singletons. The sequencing here drew on peripheral blood, taken on day 0 of MenACWY control vaccination. The rearrangement joins TRBV4-2 to TRBJ1-4; TRBD1 agrees at 8 bases. The source is an adult in good health. CDR3 DNA sequence: TGTGCCAGCAGCCCAGGGGGCACTAATGAAAAACTGTTTTTT. Translating it yields CASSPGGTNEKLFF.